This entry lists 13 T cell receptor beta chains sequenced from one sample in a study of control samples from healthy donors and cancer patients. The method was immunoSEQ multiplex PCR; TCRdb's version includes in-frame clones alone and lacks a portion of them. Among about 120,000 clones listed, more than 70% were seen once. Source material: blood. Source of these receptors: a man between 45 and 60 years old in good health.

This chain connects TRBV5-6 to TRBJ1-1; tentative D call: TRBD1 (5 bases). The CDR3 is 17 residues long. CDR1 is SGHDT and CDR2 is YYEEEE in the germline V gene. With 1 base removed from V and 1 base from J, the gap between germline ends came to 17 bases. CDR3 DNA sequence: TGTGCCAGCAGCTTGAGGCAGGGAGTATTTGGGAACACTGAAGCTTTCTTT. This codes for CASSLRQGVFGNTEAFF.

This rearrangement joins TRBV11-2 to TRBJ2-3; 7 bases line up with TRBD1. The CDR3 spans 15 residues. V shed 1 base, J shed 5 bases, and the junction held 6 bases outside the gene matches. CDR1 SGHAT and CDR2 FQNNGV come from the germline V gene. Written as DNA, the CDR3 is TGTGCCAGCAGCTTAGGGACAGGACCGAAAGATACGCAGTATTTT. It encodes CASSLGTGPKDTQYF.

The gene calls are TRBV6-1 and TRBJ2-5, with D unresolved. The germline V gene encodes CDR1 MNHNS and CDR2 SASEGT. The V gene lost 3 bases and the J gene lost 1 base, with 3 bases spanning the gap. This CDR3 comprises 12 residues. The CDR3 protein is CASSEFQETQYF. In DNA form, the CDR3 reads TGTGCCAGCAGTGAGTTCCAAGAGACCCAGTACTTC.

As regards this clone: The junction does not match germline at one end; this may be a read error. J is TRBJ1-1 and V is TRBV18; no reliable D call. The CDR3 consists of 16 residues. In germline, CDR1 is KGHSH, CDR2 LQKENI. The CDR3 reads CASSPKVGNLKTEAFF. DNA of the CDR3: TGTGCCAGCTCACCAAAGGTGGGCAACCTGAAGACTGAAGCTTTCTTT.

The chain couples TRBV18 to TRBJ2-2; tentatively, D is TRBD2 (5 bases). Germline values: CDR1 KGHSH, CDR2 LQKENI. V was shortened by 2 bases and J by 2 bases, with 18 bases between the two germline ends. The CDR3 has 18 amino acids. DNA for the CDR3: TGTGCCAGCTCACCATATTCGACGGGAACCACTAACACCGGGGAGCTGTTTTTT. As protein: CASSPYSTGTTNTGELFF.

Only one count was recorded for this clone. This rearrangement joins TRBV18 to TRBJ2-5; tentative D call: TRBD2 (5 bases). The length of the CDR3 is 17 residues. Germline CDR1 KGHSH, CDR2 LQKENI. The V end was cut by 6 bases, the J end by 2 bases, with 22 bases between. The CDR3 protein is CASSTRSVASGQETQYF. The CDR3 nucleotides read TGTGCCAGCTCTACCAGGTCAGTAGCGTCAGGACAAGAGACCCAGTACTTC.

The J gene is TRBJ1-1, the V gene TRBV5-1; D remains ambiguous. Per germline, CDR1 SGHRS and CDR2 YFSETQ. The CDR3 covers 14 residues. V lost 4 bases, J lost 3 bases, and 13 bases lay in between. For the CDR3, the DNA is TGCGCCAGCAGCGGTAACAGAGTCGACACTGAAGCTTTCTTT. It specifies CASSGNRVDTEAFF.

This clone was recorded once. The chain recombines TRBV27 with TRBJ1-1; D perhaps matches TRBD1 (6 bases). This CDR3 has 13 amino acids. V was pared by 4 bases and J by 2 bases, with 8 bases between. CDR1 and CDR2 (germline): MNHEY, SMNVEV (reference sequence). The CDR3 DNA is TGTGCCAGCAGTTGGGGGGCAAACACTGAAGCTTTCTTT. Protein product: CASSWGANTEAFF.

The chain links TRBV12-5 to TRBJ1-2; TRBD1 aligns across 8 bases. V lost 6 bases to trimming and J lost 2 bases; unmatched junction nucleotides: 5. The CDR3 spans 14 residues. CDR1 and CDR2 (germline): LGHNT, FRNRAP. Here the CDR3 DNA reads TGTGCTAGTGGCTCCGGACAGGGAAACTATGGCTACACCTTC. The encoded protein is CASGSGQGNYGYTF.

The chain employs TRBV24-1 and TRBJ2-2, with D possibly matching TRBD1 (7 bases). Trimming took 3 bases from V and 4 from J, leaving 11 bases between them. CDR1 KGHDR and CDR2 SFDVKD come from the germline V gene. This CDR3 region has 15 residues. The DNA for the CDR3 is TGTGCCACCAGTGATGCGGGACAGAGCACCGGGGAGCTGTTTTTT. The encoded protein is CATSDAGQSTGELFF.

V gene TRBV9 combines with J gene TRBJ1-6; unclear D gene. Germline CDR1 and CDR2: SGDLS and YYNGEE. Trimming removed 0 bases at V and 2 bases at J, with 6 bases between. The length of the CDR3 is 15 residues. The CDR3, as DNA: TGTGCCAGCAGCGTAGGGTGGGCCTATAATTCACCCCTCCACTTT. It specifies CASSVGWAYNSPLHF.

The V call is TRBV6-6, the J call TRBJ1-4; 8 nucleotides match TRBD1. Germline V CDR1 and CDR2: MNHNY, SVGAGI (reference sequence). The CDR3 has 12 residues. The V and J ends lost 10 bases and 5 bases, in that order; junction bases with no gene match: 3. The DNA for the CDR3 is TGTGCCACCCGGGACAGGAATGAAAAACTGTTTTTT. It codes for CATRDRNEKLFF.

The chain uses TRBV7-9 and TRBJ1-5, with no clear D. The CDR3 loop spans 13 amino acids. V lost 1 base to trimming and J lost 7 bases, with 8 bases between them. CDR1 and CDR2 from the germline V gene are SEHNR and FQNEAQ (reference sequence). The CDR3, as DNA: TGTGCCAGCAGCTTAGGCGAGAGGCAGCCCCAGCATTTT. As protein: CASSLGERQPQHF.